The sequence of this TCR beta chain was determined in a study of radiation and T cells in renal cell carcinoma. Overall study results and limits: In blood, top tumor clones expanded by 2 weeks, shrinking by 4. Baseline intratumoral clonotype presence is unknown without pretreatment biopsies.

Regarding time point: baseline pretreatment blood. The treatment here: 15 Gy SBRT to primary tumor, nephrectomy 4 weeks later. Per the germline V gene, CDR1 is SGHAT and CDR2 is FQNNGV. The CDR3 is 14 amino acids. V lost 2 bases and J 0 bases, leaving 5 bases between the germline ends. Only in-frame clones appear in the TCRdb table, and some are missing; sequencing was by immunoSEQ multiplex PCR. The table shows about 59,000 clones, with roughly 79% occurring only once. Comments on this clone: Its antigen is unknown.

The sample in question was blood, obtained from a patient whose treatment included radiotherapy and nephrectomy. The V call is TRBV11-2, the J call TRBJ1-3; no clear D gene. This sequence originates from a man aged 55 to 69 with renal cell carcinoma. CDR3 loop: CASSLTLSGNTIYF. In DNA form, the CDR3 reads TGTGCCAGCAGCTTAACCCTCTCTGGAAACACCATATATTTT. The whole variable domain, filled in from reference TRBV11-2 and TRBJ1-3, reads EAGVAQSPRYKIIEKRQSVAFWCNPISGHATLYWYQQILGQGPKLLIQFQNNGVVDDSQLPKDRFSAERLKGVDSTLKIQPAKLEDSAVYLCASSLTLSGNTIYFGEGSWLTVV.